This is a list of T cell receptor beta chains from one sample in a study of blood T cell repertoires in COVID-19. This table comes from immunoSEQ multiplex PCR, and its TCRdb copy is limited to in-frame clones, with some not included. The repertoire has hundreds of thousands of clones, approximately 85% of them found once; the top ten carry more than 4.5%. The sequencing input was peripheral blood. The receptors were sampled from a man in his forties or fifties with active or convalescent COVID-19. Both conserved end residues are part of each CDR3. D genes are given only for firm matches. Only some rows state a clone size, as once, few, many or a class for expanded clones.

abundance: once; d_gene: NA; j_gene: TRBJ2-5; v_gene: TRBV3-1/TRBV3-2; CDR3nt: TGTGCCAGCAGCCAAGAGGAGAAGACCCAGTACTTC; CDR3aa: CASSQEEKTQYF
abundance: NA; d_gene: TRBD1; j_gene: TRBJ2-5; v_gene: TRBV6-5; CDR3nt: TGTGCCAGCAGTACACAGGGGCCCGGGGAGACCCAGTACTTC; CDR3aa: CASSTQGPGETQYF
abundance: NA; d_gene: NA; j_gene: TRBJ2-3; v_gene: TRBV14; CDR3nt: TGTGCCAGCAGCCAAGACGGGAGTCGCACAGATACGCAGTATTTT; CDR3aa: CASSQDGSRTDTQYF
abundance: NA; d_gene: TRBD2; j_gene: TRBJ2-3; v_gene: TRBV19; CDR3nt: TGTGCCAGTAGTATCGGGGCTAGCGGGGCCACAGATACGCAGTATTTT; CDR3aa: CASSIGASGATDTQYF
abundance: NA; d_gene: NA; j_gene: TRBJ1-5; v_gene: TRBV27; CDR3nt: TGTGCCAGCAGTTCGCGACTCCGGCAGCCCCAGCATTTT; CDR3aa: CASSSRLRQPQHF
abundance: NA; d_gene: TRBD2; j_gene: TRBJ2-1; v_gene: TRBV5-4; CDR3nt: TGTGCCAGCAGCCAAATTGGTAGCGGGAGCCCCTACAATGAGCAGTTCTTC; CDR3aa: CASSQIGSGSPYNEQFF
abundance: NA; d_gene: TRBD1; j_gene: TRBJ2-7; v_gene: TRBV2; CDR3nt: TGTGCCAGCAGTGGCCTCGGGACAGGGGTTATAGGGCAGTACTTC; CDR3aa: CASSGLGTGVIGQYF
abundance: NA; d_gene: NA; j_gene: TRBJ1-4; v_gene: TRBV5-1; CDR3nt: TGCGCCAGCAGCTTTGGAGTGGAGGCTGAAAAACTGTTTTTT; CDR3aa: CASSFGVEAEKLFF
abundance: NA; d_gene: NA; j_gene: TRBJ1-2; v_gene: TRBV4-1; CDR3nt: TGCGCCAGCAGCTCTACCCCTGCTTCTTCTGGCTACACCTTC; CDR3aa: CASSSTPASSGYTF
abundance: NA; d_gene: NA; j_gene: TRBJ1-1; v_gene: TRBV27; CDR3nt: TGTGCCAGCAGTCTCCGACAGTCGGGCACTGAAGCTTTCTTT; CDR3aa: CASSLRQSGTEAFF
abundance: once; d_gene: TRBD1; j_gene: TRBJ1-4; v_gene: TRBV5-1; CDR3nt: TGCGCCAGCAGCTTCCTCGGGACAGGGGGTAATGAAAAACTGTTTTTT; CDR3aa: CASSFLGTGGNEKLFF
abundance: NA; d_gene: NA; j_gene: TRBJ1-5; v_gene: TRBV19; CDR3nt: TGTGCCAGTATTCCCCGGGGGGAGACAGTTCAGCCCCAGCATTTT; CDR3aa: CASIPRGETVQPQHF
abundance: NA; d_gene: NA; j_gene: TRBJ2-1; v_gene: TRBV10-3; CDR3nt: TGTGCCATCAGTGAGTATGGAAGATCCGCGGGCAATGAGCAGTTCTTC; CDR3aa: CAISEYGRSAGNEQFF
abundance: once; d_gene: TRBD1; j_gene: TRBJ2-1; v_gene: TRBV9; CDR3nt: TGTGCCAGCAGCGCTACCGGGACAGTGTACAATGAGCAGTTCTTC; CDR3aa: CASSATGTVYNEQFF
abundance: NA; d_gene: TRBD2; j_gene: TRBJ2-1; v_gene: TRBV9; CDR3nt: TGTGCCAGCAGCCTCACTAGCGGGGCCTACAATGAGCAGTTCTTC; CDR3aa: CASSLTSGAYNEQFF
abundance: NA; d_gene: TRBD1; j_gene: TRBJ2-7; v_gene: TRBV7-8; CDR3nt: TGTGCCAGCAGCTTAGCGGCGTGGGACAGGGGGCACGAGCAGTACTTC; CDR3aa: CASSLAAWDRGHEQYF
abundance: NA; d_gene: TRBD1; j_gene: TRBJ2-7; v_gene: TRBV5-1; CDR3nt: TGCGCCAGCAGCCTGACAGGGAACGAGCAGTACTTC; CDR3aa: CASSLTGNEQYF
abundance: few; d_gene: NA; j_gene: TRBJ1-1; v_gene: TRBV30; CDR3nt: TGTGCCTGGAGTTCCCTCATGGTAGCTGAAGCTTTCTTT; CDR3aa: CAWSSLMVAEAFF
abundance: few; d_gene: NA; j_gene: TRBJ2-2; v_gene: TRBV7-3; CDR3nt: TGTGCCAGCAGCTTGACCGGGGGTACCGGGGAGCTGTTTTTT; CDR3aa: CASSLTGGTGELFF
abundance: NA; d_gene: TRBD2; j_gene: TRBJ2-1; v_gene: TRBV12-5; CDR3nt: TGTGCTAGTGGCCCCCGGGAGGGCTACAATGAGCAGTTCTTC; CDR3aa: CASGPREGYNEQFF
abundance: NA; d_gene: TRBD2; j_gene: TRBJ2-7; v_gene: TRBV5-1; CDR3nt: TGCGCCAGCAGTCGTTACTCTAGCGGGAGTAGTTACGAGCAGTACTTC; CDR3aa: CASSRYSSGSSYEQYF
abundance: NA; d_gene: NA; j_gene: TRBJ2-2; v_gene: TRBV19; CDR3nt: TGTGCCAGCACCCGAAATTTGGAGGCCGGGGAGCTGTTTTTT; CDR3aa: CASTRNLEAGELFF
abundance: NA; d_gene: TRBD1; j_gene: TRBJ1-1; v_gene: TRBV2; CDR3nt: TGTGCCAGCAACACAGGGGTAAACACTGAAGCTTTCTTT; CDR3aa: CASNTGVNTEAFF
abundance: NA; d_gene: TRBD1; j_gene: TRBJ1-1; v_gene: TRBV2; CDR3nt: TGTGCCAGCAGTGAAGCGGAAGGGACAGGTAAAGCTTTCTTT; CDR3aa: CASSEAEGTGKAFF
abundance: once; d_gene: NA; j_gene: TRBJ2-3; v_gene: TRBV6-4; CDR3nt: TGTGCCAGCAGTGACGGGGGGTCCCCCACAGATACGCAGTATTTT; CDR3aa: CASSDGGSPTDTQYF
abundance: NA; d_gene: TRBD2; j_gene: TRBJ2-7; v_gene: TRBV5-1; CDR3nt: TGCGCCAGCAGCCATAGCGGGAGCCGCTACGAGCAGTACTTC; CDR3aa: CASSHSGSRYEQYF
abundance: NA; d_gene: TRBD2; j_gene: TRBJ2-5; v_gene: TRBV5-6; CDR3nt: TGTGCCACCCCTCCCCCCCAGGGAGCGGGAGGTGCAGAGACCCAGTACTTC; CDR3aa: CATPPPQGAGGAETQYF
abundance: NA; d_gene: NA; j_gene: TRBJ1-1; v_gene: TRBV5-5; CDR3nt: TGTGCCAGCACCTTACAGCAGAACACTGAAGCTTTCTTT; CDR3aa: CASTLQQNTEAFF